A selection of T cell receptor beta chains follows, all from one sample in a study of blood T cell repertoires in COVID-19. Assay: immunoSEQ multiplex PCR; the TCRdb copy retains only in-frame clones and omits some. This table holds about 370,000 clones, 75% to 90% found once. Sequenced input: PBMCs or T cells enriched from blood (not recorded which). The source is a man aged 18 to 30 who had recovered from COVID-19. Both conserved end residues are part of each CDR3. Each record gives: V gene, CDR3 protein.

v_gene: TRBV10-1
CDR3aa: CASSDRGWDTQYF

v_gene: TRBV7-9
CDR3aa: CASSLSGTGVETQYF

v_gene: TRBV28
CDR3aa: CASSLPGGQENYGYTF

v_gene: TRBV12-5
CDR3aa: CASGLGQGGYNEQFF

v_gene: TRBV5-1
CDR3aa: CASSLAGLAGLETQYF

v_gene: TRBV6-6
CDR3aa: CASSSLGHEQYF

v_gene: TRBV28
CDR3aa: CASRRQIMNTEAFF

v_gene: TRBV7-7
CDR3aa: CASSFGPGANTGELFF

v_gene: TRBV10-1
CDR3aa: CASSEGRGRSEQFF

v_gene: TRBV28
CDR3aa: CASSQTGQGNYGYTF

v_gene: TRBV2
CDR3aa: CASSLLAASSYEQYF

v_gene: TRBV28
CDR3aa: CASSSLQYQETQYF

v_gene: TRBV11-2
CDR3aa: CASSPQGTRGYTF

v_gene: TRBV19
CDR3aa: CASSIDGQFFYEQYF

v_gene: TRBV11-3
CDR3aa: CASSLHASYEQYF

v_gene: TRBV15
CDR3aa: CATTSGSENEQFF

v_gene: TRBV28
CDR3aa: CASSLATGSFQPQHF

v_gene: TRBV4-1
CDR3aa: CASSPQPGTLRYGYTF

v_gene: TRBV7-2
CDR3aa: CASTPSVSWNTEAFF

v_gene: TRBV28
CDR3aa: CASSPDYYAELFF

v_gene: TRBV7-9
CDR3aa: CASSSVPPLHF

v_gene: TRBV19
CDR3aa: CATKEGSQTNGYTF

v_gene: TRBV9
CDR3aa: CASSVGGRGSTDTQYF